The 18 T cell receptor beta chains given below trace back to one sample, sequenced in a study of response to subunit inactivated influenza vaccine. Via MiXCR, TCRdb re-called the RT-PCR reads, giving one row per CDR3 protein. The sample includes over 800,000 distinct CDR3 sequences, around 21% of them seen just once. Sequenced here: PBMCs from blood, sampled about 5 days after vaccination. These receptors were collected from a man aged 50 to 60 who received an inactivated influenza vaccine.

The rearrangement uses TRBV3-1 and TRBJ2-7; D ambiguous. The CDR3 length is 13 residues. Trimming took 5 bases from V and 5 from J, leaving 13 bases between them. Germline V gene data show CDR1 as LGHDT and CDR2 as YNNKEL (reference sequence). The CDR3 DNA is TGTGCCAGCAGCTTCAAGGACCGGGACGAGCAGTACTTC. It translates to CASSFKDRDEQYF.

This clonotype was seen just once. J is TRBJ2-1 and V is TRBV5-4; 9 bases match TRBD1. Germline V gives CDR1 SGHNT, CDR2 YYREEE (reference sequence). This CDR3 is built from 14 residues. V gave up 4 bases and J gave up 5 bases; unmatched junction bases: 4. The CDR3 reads CASSDRTGDNEQFF. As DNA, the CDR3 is TGTGCCAGCAGCGATCGGACAGGGGACAATGAGCAGTTCTTC.

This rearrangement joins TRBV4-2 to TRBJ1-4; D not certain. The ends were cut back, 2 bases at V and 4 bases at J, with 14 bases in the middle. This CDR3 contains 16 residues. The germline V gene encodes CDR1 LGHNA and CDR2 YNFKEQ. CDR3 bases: TGTGCCAGCAGCCAATCCGGTGGGCTAAATAATGAAAAACTGTTTTTT. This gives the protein CASSQSGGLNNEKLFF.

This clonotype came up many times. Written as DNA, the CDR3 is TGCGCCAGCAGTTATTACAGCTCCTACAATGAGCAGTTCTTC. Protein sequence: CASSYYSSYNEQFF. V and J are TRBV5-1 and TRBJ2-1, with no clear D. This CDR3 contains 14 residues. Germline CDR1 is SGHRS and CDR2 is YFSETQ. V lost 5 bases and J 0 bases, leaving 9 bases between the germline ends. Supplemented by reference TRBV5-1 and TRBJ2-1, the full variable domain reads KAGVTQTPRYLIKTRGQQVTLSCSPISGHRSVSWYQQTPGQGLQFLFEYFSETQRNKGNFPGRFSGRQFSNSRSEMNVSTLELGDSALYLCASSYYSSYNEQFFGPGTRLTVL.

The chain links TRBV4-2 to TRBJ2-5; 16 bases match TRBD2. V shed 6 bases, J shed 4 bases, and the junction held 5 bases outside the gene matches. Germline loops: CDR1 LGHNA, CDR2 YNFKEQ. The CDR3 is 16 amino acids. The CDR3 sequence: CASRGTSGGAAETQYF. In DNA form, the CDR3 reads TGTGCCAGCAGAGGGACTAGCGGGGGGGCCGCAGAGACCCAGTACTTC.

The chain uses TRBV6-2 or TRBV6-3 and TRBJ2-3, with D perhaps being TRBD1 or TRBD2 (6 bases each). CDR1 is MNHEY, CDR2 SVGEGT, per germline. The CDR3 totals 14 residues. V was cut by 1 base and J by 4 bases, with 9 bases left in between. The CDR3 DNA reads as TGTGCCAGCAGTTACTTGGGGGGCCCAGATACGCAGTATTTT. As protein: CASSYLGGPDTQYF.

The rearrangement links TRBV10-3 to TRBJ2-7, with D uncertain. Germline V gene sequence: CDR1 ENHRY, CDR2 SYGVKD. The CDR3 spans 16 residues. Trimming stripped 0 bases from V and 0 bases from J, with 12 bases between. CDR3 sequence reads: CAISESNQLSSYEQYF. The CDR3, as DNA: TGTGCCATCAGTGAGTCGAACCAGTTAAGCTCCTACGAGCAGTACTTC.

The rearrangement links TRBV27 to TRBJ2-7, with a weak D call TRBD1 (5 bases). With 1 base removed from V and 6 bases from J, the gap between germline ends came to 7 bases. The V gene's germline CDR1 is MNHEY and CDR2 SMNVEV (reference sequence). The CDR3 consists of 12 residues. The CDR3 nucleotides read TGTGCCAGCAGTTTATGGGGCGGCGAGCAGTACTTC. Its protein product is CASSLWGGEQYF.

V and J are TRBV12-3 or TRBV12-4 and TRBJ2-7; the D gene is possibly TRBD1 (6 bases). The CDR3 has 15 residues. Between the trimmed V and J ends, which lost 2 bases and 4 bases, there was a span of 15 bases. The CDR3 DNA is TGTGCCAGCAGTTTATTGAGCTGGGGGCAATACGAGCAGTACTTC. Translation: CASSLLSWGQYEQYF.

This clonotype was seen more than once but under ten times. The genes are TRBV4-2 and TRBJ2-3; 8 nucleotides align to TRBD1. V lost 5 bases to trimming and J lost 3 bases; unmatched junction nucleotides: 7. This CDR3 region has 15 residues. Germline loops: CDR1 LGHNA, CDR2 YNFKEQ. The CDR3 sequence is CASSARTGRTDTQYF. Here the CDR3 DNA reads TGTGCCAGCAGCGCTCGGACAGGGAGGACAGATACGCAGTATTTT.

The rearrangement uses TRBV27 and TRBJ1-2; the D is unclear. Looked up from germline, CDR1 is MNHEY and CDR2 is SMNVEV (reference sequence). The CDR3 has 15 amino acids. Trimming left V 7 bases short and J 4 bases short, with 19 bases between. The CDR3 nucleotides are TGTGCCAGCAAAGGACTCGCCGGGTCACGCTATGGCTACACCTTC. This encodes CASKGLAGSRYGYTF.

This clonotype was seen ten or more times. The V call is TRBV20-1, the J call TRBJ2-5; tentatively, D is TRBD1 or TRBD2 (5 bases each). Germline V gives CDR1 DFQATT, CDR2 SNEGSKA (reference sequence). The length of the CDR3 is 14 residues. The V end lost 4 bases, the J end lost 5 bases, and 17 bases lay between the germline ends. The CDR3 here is CSAIRRGQGETQYF. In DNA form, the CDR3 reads TGCAGTGCTATCCGACGGGGCCAGGGTGAGACCCAGTACTTC.

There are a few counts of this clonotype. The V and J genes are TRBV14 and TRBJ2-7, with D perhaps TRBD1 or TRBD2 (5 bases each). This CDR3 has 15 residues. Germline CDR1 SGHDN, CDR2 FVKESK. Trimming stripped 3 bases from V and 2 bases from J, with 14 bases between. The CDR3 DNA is TGTGCCAGCAGCCATACTTGGGACGGCACCTACGAGCAGTACTTC. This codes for CASSHTWDGTYEQYF.

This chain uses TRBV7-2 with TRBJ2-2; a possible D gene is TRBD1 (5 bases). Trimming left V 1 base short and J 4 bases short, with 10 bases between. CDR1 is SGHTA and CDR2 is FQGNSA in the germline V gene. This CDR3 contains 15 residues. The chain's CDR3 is CASSLVRAGTGELFF. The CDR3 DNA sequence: TGTGCCAGCAGCTTAGTCAGGGCCGGCACCGGGGAGCTGTTTTTT.

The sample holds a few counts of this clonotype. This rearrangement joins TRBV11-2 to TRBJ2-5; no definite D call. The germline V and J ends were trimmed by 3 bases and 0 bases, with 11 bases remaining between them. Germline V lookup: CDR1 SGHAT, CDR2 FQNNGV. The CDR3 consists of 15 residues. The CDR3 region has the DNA TGTGCCAGCAGCTTCCCTGCCTGGGACCAAGAGACCCAGTACTTC. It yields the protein CASSFPAWDQETQYF.

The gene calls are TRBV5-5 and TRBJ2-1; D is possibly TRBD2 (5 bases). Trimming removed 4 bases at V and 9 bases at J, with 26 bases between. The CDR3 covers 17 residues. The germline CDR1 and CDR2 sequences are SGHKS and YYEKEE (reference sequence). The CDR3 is CASSGELDPNTYGEQFF. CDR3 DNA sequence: TGTGCCAGCAGCGGGGAGCTAGACCCCAACACATATGGTGAGCAGTTCTTC.

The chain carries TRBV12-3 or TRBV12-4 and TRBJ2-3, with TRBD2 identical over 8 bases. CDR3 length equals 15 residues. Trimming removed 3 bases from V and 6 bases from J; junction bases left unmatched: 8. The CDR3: CASSFSSGVQDTQYF. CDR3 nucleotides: TGTGCCAGCAGTTTTAGTAGCGGGGTCCAGGATACGCAGTATTTT.

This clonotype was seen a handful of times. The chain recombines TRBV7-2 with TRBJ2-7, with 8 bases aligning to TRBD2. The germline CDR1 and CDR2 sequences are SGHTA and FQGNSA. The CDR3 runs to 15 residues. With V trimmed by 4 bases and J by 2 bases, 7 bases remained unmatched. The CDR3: CASSSGGRAPYEQYF. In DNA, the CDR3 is TGTGCCAGCAGCTCGGGGGGGAGGGCCCCCTACGAGCAGTACTTC.